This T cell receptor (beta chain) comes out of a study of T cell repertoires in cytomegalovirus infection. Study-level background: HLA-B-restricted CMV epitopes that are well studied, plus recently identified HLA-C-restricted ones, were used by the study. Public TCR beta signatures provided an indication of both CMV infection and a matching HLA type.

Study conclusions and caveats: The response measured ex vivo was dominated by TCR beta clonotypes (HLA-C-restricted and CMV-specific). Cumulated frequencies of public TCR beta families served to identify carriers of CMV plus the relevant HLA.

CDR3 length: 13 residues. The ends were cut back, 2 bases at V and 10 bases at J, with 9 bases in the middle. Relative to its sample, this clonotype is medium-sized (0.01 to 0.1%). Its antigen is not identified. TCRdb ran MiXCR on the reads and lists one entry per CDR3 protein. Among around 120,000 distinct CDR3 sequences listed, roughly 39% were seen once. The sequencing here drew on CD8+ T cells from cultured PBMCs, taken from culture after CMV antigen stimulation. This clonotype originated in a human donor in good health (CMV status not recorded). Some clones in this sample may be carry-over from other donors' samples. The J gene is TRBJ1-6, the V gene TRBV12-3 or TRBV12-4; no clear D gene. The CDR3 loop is CASSLRSRSPLHF. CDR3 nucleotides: TGTGCCAGCAGTTTACGTTCGAGATCACCCCTCCACTTT.